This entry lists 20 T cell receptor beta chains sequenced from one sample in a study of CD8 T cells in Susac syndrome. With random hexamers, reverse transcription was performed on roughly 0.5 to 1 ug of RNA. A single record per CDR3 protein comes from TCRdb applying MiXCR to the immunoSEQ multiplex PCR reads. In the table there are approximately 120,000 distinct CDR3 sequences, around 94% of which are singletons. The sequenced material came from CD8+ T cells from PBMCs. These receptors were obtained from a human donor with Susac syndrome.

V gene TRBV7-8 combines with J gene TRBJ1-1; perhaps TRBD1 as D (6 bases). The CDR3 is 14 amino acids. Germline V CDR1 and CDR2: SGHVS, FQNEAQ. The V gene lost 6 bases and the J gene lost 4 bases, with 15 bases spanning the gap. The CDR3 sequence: CASSQAGARTEAFF. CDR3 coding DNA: TGTGCCAGCAGTCAAGCAGGGGCGCGCACTGAAGCTTTCTTT.

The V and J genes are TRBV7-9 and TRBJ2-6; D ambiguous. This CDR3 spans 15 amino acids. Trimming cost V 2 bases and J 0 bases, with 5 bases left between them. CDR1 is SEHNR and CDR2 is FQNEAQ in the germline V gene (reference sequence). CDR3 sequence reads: CASSLLGSGANVLTF. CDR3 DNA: TGTGCCAGCAGCTTATTAGGCTCTGGGGCCAACGTCCTGACTTTC.

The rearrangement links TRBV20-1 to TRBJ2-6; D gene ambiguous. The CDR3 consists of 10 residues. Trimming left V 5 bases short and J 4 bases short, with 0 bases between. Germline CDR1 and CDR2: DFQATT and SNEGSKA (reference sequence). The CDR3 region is CSAGANVLTF. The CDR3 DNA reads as TGCAGTGCTGGGGCCAACGTCCTGACTTTC.

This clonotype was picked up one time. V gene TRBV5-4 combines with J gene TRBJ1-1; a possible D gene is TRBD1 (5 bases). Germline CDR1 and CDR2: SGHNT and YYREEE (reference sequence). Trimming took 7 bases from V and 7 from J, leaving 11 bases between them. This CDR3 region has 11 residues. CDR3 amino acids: CASAGRGEAFF. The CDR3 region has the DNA TGTGCCAGCGCGGGGAGGGGTGAAGCTTTCTTT.

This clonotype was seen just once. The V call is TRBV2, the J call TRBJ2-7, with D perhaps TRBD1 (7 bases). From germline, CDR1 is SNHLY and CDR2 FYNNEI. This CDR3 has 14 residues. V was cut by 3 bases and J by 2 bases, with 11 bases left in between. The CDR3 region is CASSDAGQTYEQYF. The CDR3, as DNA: TGTGCCAGCAGTGACGCGGGACAGACCTACGAGCAGTACTTC.

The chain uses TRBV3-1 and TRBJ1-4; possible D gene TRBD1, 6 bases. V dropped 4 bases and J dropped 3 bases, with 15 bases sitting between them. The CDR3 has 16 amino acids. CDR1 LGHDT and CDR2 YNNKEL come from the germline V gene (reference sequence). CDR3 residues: CASSPGTFGPNEKLFF. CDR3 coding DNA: TGTGCCAGCAGCCCCGGGACATTTGGACCTAATGAAAAACTGTTTTTT.

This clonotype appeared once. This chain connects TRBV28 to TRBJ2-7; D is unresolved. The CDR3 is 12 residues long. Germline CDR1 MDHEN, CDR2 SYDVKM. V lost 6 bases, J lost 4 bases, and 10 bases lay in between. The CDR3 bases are TGTGCCAGCAGCCGGTTGAATTACGAGCAGTACTTC. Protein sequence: CASSRLNYEQYF.

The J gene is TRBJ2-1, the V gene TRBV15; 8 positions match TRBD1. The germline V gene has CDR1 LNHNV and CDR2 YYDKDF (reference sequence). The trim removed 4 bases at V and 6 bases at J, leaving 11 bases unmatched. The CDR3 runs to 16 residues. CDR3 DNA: TGTGCCACCAGCACCCAGGACAGGGTGTTGGTCAATGAGCAGTTCTTC. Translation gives CATSTQDRVLVNEQFF. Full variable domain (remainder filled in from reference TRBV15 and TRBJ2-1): DAMVIQNPRYQVTQFGKPVTLSCSQTLNHNVMYWYQQKSSQAPKLLFHYYDKDFNNEADTPDNFQSRRPNTSFCFLDIRSPGLGDTAMYLCATSTQDRVLVNEQFFGPGTRLTVL.

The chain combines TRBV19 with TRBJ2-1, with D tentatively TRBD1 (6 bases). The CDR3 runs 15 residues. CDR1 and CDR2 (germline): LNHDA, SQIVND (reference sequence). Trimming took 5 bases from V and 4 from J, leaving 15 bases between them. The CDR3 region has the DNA TGTGCCAGTAGTGTAAGGGGGTCGGATTACAATGAGCAGTTCTTC. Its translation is CASSVRGSDYNEQFF.

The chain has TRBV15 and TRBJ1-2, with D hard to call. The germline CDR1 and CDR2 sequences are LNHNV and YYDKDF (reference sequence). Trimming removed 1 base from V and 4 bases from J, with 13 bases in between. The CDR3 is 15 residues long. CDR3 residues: CATSRAVEGFYGYTF. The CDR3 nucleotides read TGTGCCACCAGCAGAGCAGTCGAGGGCTTCTATGGCTACACCTTC.

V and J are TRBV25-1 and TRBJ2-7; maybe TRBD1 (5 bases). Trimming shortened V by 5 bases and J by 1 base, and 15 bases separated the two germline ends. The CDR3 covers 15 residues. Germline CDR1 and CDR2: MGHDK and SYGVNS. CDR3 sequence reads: CASSPPDTASYEQYF. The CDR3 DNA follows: TGTGCCAGCAGTCCCCCGGACACCGCTTCCTACGAGCAGTACTTC.

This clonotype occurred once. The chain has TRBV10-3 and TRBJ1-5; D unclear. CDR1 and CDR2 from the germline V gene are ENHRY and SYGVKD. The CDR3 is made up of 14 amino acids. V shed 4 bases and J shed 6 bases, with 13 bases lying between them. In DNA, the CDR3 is TGTGCCATCAGTGTAGGAGGAGGTGGTCAGCCCCAGCATTTT. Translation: CAISVGGGGQPQHF.

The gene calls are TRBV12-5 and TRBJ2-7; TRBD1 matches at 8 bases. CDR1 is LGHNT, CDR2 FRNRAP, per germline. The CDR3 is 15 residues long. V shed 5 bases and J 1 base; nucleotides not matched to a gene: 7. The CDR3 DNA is TGTGCTAGTGGTCTCCGGGACAGGCAATCCTACGAGCAGTACTTC. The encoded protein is CASGLRDRQSYEQYF.

The CDR3 DNA follows: TGTGCCAGCAGAGATACCCGACAGGGGAACTATGGCTACACCTTC. It codes for CASRDTRQGNYGYTF. V is TRBV9 and J is TRBJ1-2; 8 bases map to TRBD1. From germline, CDR1 is SGDLS and CDR2 YYNGEE. The CDR3 totals 15 residues. V shed 5 bases and J 2 bases; nucleotides not matched to a gene: 8.

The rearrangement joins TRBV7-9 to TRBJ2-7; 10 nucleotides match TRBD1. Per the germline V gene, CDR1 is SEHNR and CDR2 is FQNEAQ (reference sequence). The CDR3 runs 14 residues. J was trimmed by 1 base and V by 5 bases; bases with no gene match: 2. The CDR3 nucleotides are TGTGCCAGCAGCCCGGACAGGGGGTCCTACGAGCAGTACTTC. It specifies CASSPDRGSYEQYF.

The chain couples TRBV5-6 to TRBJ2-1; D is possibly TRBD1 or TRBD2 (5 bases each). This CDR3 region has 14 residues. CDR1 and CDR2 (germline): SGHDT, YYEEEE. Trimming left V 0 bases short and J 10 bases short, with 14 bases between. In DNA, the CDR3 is TGTGCCAGCAGCTTGGGAGATGTGGGACGGGAGCAGTTCTTC. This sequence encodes CASSLGDVGREQFF. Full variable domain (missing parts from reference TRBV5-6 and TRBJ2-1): DAGVTQSPTHLIKTRGQQVTLRCSPKSGHDTVSWYQQALGQGPQFIFQYYEEEERQRGNFPDRFSGHQFPNYSSELNVNALLLGDSALYLCASSLGDVGREQFFGPGTRLTVL.

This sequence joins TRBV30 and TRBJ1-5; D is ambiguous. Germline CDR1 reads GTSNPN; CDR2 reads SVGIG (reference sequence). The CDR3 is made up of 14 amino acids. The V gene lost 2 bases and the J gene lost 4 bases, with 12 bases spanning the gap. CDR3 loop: CAWSPGRANQPQHF. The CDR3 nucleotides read TGTGCCTGGAGTCCCGGCCGGGCAAATCAGCCCCAGCATTTT. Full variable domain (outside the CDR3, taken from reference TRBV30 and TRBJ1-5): SQTIHQWPATLVQPVGSPLSLECTVEGTSNPNLYWYRQAAGRGLQLLFYSVGIGQISSEVPQNLSASRPQDRQFILSSKKLLLSDSGFYLCAWSPGRANQPQHFGDGTRLSIL.

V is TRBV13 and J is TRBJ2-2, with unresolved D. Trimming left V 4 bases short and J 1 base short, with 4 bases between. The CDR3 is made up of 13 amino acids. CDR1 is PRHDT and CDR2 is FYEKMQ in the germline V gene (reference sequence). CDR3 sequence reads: CASSSQNTGELFF. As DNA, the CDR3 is TGTGCCAGCAGCTCCCAGAACACCGGGGAGCTGTTTTTT.

The CDR3 spells CASSDDTSYEQYF. The CDR3 coding sequence is TGCGCCAGTTCCGATGACACCTCCTACGAGCAGTACTTC. The chain uses TRBV5-1 and TRBJ2-7; no clear D. The ends were cut back, 8 bases at V and 0 bases at J, with 12 bases in the middle. Germline V gene data show CDR1 as SGHRS and CDR2 as YFSETQ. The CDR3 runs to 13 residues.

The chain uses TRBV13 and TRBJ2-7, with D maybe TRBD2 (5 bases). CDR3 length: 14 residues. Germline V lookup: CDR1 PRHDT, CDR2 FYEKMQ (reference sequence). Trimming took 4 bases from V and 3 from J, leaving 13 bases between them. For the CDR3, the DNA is TGTGCCAGCAGCTCCCAGACTACCCGCTACGAGCAGTACTTC. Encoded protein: CASSSQTTRYEQYF.